These 12 T cell receptor beta chains came from one sample sequenced in a study of shared clonotypes between healthy human individuals. Generated by immunoSEQ multiplex PCR, the TCRdb table keeps only in-frame clones and is missing some. Among some 2 million clones listed, 85% to 95% were seen once. Material: naive CD4+ T cells sorted from blood. Subset in this sample: CD45RA+ positively selected. Source of these receptors: a man younger than 35 in good health.

About this clone itself: The junction departs from the called germline gene at one end, perhaps through a read error. The chain employs TRBV7-7 and TRBJ1-5, with D unresolved. Per germline, CDR1 SSHAT and CDR2 FNYEAQ (reference sequence). CDR3 length: 12 amino acids. CDR3 protein: CASSHHTGPQHF. CDR3 in DNA: TGTGCTAGCAGCCATCACACCGGGCCCCAGCATTTT.

The chain recombines TRBV19 with TRBJ1-5; D unclear. CDR1 and CDR2 from the germline V gene are LNHDA and SQIVND (reference sequence). This CDR3 contains 15 residues. V was pared by 7 bases and J by 2 bases, with 15 bases between. The CDR3 region is CASNSLVAGNQPQHF. As DNA, the CDR3 is TGTGCCAGTAATTCCCTCGTTGCGGGCAATCAGCCCCAGCATTTT. The entire variable domain, with the rest obtained from reference TRBV19 and TRBJ1-5, is as follows: DGGITQSPKYLFRKEGQNVTLSCEQNLNHDAMYWYRQDPGQGLRLIYYSQIVNDFQKGDIAEGYSVSREKKESFPLTVTSAQKNPTAFYLCASNSLVAGNQPQHFGDGTRLSIL.

Details on this clone: The sample contains more than one DNA sequence encoding this CDR3. The J gene is TRBJ2-7, the V gene TRBV7-2; D is ambiguous. CDR3 length: 13 amino acids. Trimming removed 2 bases at V and 4 bases at J, with 9 bases between. CDR1 SGHTA and CDR2 FQGNSA come from the germline V gene. The CDR3 here is CASSLTSGYEQYF. The CDR3 bases are TGTGCCAGCAGCTTAACCTCCGGATACGAGCAGTACTTC.

The chain employs TRBV7-2 and TRBJ2-2, with D uncertain. Germline values: CDR1 SGHTA, CDR2 FQGNSA. V lost 5 bases, J lost 8 bases, and 18 bases lay in between. The CDR3 length is 15 residues. CDR3 protein: CASSLDLVERGELFF. CDR3 sequence (DNA): TGTGCCAGCAGCCTGGACCTCGTCGAACGAGGGGAGCTGTTTTTT.

The chain links TRBV18 to TRBJ2-2; a weak D match, TRBD1 (6 bases). The CDR3 sequence is 14 residues long. Germline CDR1 and CDR2: KGHSH and LQKENI. V dropped 5 bases and J dropped 4 bases, with 11 bases sitting between them. CDR3: CASSEQGTTGELFF. In DNA form, the CDR3 reads TGTGCCAGCTCAGAACAGGGTACCACCGGGGAGCTGTTTTTT.

The chain carries TRBV6-1 and TRBJ1-6; the match to TRBD1 covers 9 bases. V was clipped by 7 bases and J by 9 bases; unmatched bases: 4. Per germline, CDR1 MNHNS and CDR2 SASEGT. This CDR3 contains 13 residues. The CDR3 DNA follows: TGTGCCAGCATTGACAGGGGGACTTCACCCCTCCACTTT. Translated, it gives CASIDRGTSPLHF.

This chain connects TRBV7-2 to TRBJ2-7; D gene unclear. V shed 4 bases and J shed 3 bases, with 16 bases lying between them. The CDR3 covers 15 residues. Germline CDR1 is SGHTA and CDR2 is FQGNSA. CDR3 nucleotide sequence: TGTGCCAGCAGCTATCCATTCGGTGCCCTCTACGAGCAGTACTTC. Encoded protein: CASSYPFGALYEQYF.

The V call is TRBV11-2, the J call TRBJ2-7, with D tentatively TRBD1 or TRBD2 (7 bases each). V lost 5 bases and J 0 bases, leaving 17 bases between the germline ends. Germline V lookup: CDR1 SGHAT, CDR2 FQNNGV. This CDR3 spans 16 amino acids. The CDR3 bases are TGTGCCAGCAGCCCCCTCCAGGGGGGGAACTCCTACGAGCAGTACTTC. It translates to CASSPLQGGNSYEQYF.

This clone was recorded only once. CDR3 in amino acids: CASSTTVAGGKINEQFF. CDR3 coding DNA: TGTGCCAGCAGTACAACGGTAGCGGGAGGGAAGATAAATGAGCAGTTCTTC. This sequence joins TRBV27 and TRBJ2-1; 11 positions match TRBD2. This CDR3 comprises 17 residues. The ends lost 5 bases at V and 7 bases at J; junction bases unmatched: 13. Germline V CDR1 and CDR2: MNHEY, SMNVEV (reference sequence).

This chain uses TRBV9 with TRBJ1-2; no clear D gene. Germline V gene sequence: CDR1 SGDLS, CDR2 YYNGEE. The CDR3 is 13 amino acids. V was shortened by 0 bases and J by 4 bases, with 7 bases between the two germline ends. CDR3 bases: TGTGCCAGCAGCGTAGTCGAGTCCTATGGCTACACCTTC. Translated, it gives CASSVVESYGYTF.

Turning to this clone: The germline gene is not matched at one end of the junction; a read error may be the cause. The J gene is TRBJ2-1, the V gene TRBV6-5; the D is unclear. Germline V gene data show CDR1 as MNHEY and CDR2 as SVGAGI. There are 16 residues in the CDR3. The CDR3 loop is CASRYSVAVSYNEQFF. The DNA of the CDR3 is TGTGCCAGCAGGTACTCCGTGGCGGTCTCCTACAATGAGCAGTTCTTC.

In DNA form, the CDR3 reads TGTGCCATCAGCGAGACGGAACTTAATTCACCCCTCCACTTT. Its protein product is CAISETELNSPLHF. The rearrangement links TRBV10-3 to TRBJ1-6; D gene uncertain. Germline V gene sequence: CDR1 ENHRY, CDR2 SYGVKD. The CDR3 contains 14 residues. Trimming stripped 6 bases from V and 6 bases from J, with 12 bases between.